The 28 T cell receptor beta chains listed next were all sequenced from one sample in a study of blood T cell repertoires in COVID-19. Profiling relied on immunoSEQ multiplex PCR, and the TCRdb table lists in-frame clones only, not all of them. Among roughly 120,000 clones listed, 90% were seen once. The specimen sequenced was peripheral blood. These TCRs come from a man aged 55 to 70 with COVID-19, enrolled during active disease.

This clone was observed once. The chain has TRBV3-1 (or the pseudogene TRBV3-2) and TRBJ2-3, with 12 bases fitting TRBD2. V lost 7 bases to trimming and J lost 0 bases; unmatched junction nucleotides: 14. The CDR3 contains 19 residues. The germline V gene has CDR1 LGHDT and CDR2 YNNKEL (reference sequence). This CDR3 is CASTSRGATSGRSTDTQYF. The CDR3 DNA reads TGTGCCAGCACCTCAAGAGGGGCGACTAGCGGGAGAAGCACAGATACGCAGTATTTT.

V and J are TRBV11-3 and TRBJ2-1, with TRBD2 matching over 10 bases. The trim removed 3 bases at V and 8 bases at J, leaving 7 bases unmatched. Germline V gives CDR1 SGHNT, CDR2 YENEEA. This CDR3 region has 15 residues. CDR3 sequence reads: CASSFSSGRLHEQFF. The DNA for the CDR3 is TGTGCCAGCAGCTTTTCTAGCGGGAGACTCCATGAGCAGTTCTTC.

The rearrangement joins TRBV9 to TRBJ1-1; TRBD1 matches 8 bases. V was pared by 4 bases and J by 3 bases, with 8 bases of the junction left unmatched. The CDR3 is made up of 15 amino acids. Germline V CDR1 and CDR2: SGDLS, YYNGEE. The CDR3 sequence is CASSSTGVGDTEAFF. In nucleotides, the CDR3 is TGTGCCAGCAGCTCGACAGGGGTTGGGGACACTGAAGCTTTCTTT.

The chain joins TRBV28 to TRBJ2-7; weak D call: TRBD2 (6 bases). This CDR3 is 16 amino acids long. The germline V and J ends were trimmed by 5 bases and 2 bases, with 19 bases remaining between them. CDR1 is MDHEN and CDR2 is SYDVKM in the germline V gene. The CDR3 here is CASSPPRGFRPYEQYF. CDR3 nucleotides: TGTGCCAGCAGTCCCCCGCGGGGTTTCCGGCCCTACGAGCAGTACTTC.

This clone was seen only a few times. V is TRBV19 and J is TRBJ1-1, with unresolved D. Germline V gives CDR1 LNHDA, CDR2 SQIVND (reference sequence). Trimming stripped 2 bases from V and 1 base from J, with 8 bases between. The CDR3 length is 14 residues. The CDR3, as DNA: TGTGCCAGTAGTATATTGGCTCAGAACACTGAAGCTTTCTTT. Translation gives CASSILAQNTEAFF.

The chain joins TRBV29-1 to TRBJ2-7; 9 nucleotides line up with TRBD2. After removal of 1 base from V and 3 bases from J, the junction contained 7 bases not matched to a gene. Germline V gene sequence: CDR1 SQVTM, CDR2 ANQGSEA. The CDR3 runs to 15 residues. CDR3 coding DNA: TGCAGCGTTGAAGGGGGTAGCGGGAGCCACTACGAGCAGTACTTC. Amino acid sequence: CSVEGGSGSHYEQYF.

The chain recombines TRBV7-2 with TRBJ1-5; D is unresolved. CDR3 length: 14 residues. Germline V gives CDR1 SGHTA, CDR2 FQGNSA. The V end was cut by 4 bases, the J end by 6 bases, with 13 bases between. As DNA, the CDR3 is TGTGCCAGCAGCTCCAGCCCGGAGGCTCAGCCCCAGCATTTT. This codes for CASSSSPEAQPQHF.

The rearrangement links TRBV3-1 (or the pseudogene TRBV3-2) to TRBJ2-1; no clear D gene. The CDR3 has 15 residues. Trimming left V 0 bases short and J 0 bases short, with 6 bases between. CDR1 is LGHDT and CDR2 is YNNKEL in the germline V gene (reference sequence). CDR3: CASSQEPSSYNEQFF. In nucleotides, the CDR3 is TGTGCCAGCAGCCAAGAACCTAGCTCCTACAATGAGCAGTTCTTC.

This clone has more than one count but fewer than ten. The genes are TRBV5-1 and TRBJ1-1; the D gene is possibly TRBD1 (5 bases). The CDR3 contains 14 residues. Germline CDR1 reads SGHRS; CDR2 reads YFSETQ. The ends were cut back, 2 bases at V and 0 bases at J, with 8 bases in the middle. In DNA, the CDR3 is TGCGCCAGCAGCTTACAGGTGATGAACACTGAAGCTTTCTTT. Translation: CASSLQVMNTEAFF.

The gene calls are TRBV6-5 and TRBJ2-7; 9 positions match TRBD1. Germline lookup yields CDR1 MNHEY and CDR2 SVGAGI. The trim removed 8 bases at V and 1 base at J, leaving 6 bases unmatched. This CDR3 has 14 residues. CDR3 sequence (DNA): TGTGCCAGCGGACAAGACAGGGGGTCCTACGAGCAGTACTTC. Its translation is CASGQDRGSYEQYF.

The chain has TRBV9 and TRBJ2-1; 11 nucleotides line up with TRBD2. The CDR3 has 15 residues. Unmatched junction bases numbered 3, after V lost 0 bases and J lost 7 bases. Per germline, CDR1 SGDLS and CDR2 YYNGEE. CDR3 bases: TGTGCCAGCAGCGTAGGGGCTAGCGGGAGGAATGAGCAGTTCTTC. Its translation is CASSVGASGRNEQFF.

The V gene is TRBV6-4, the J gene TRBJ2-1, with D perhaps TRBD1 (5 bases). The CDR3 runs to 14 residues. CDR1 is MRHNA, CDR2 SNTAGT, per germline. V was trimmed by 4 bases and J by 5 bases, leaving 12 bases between them. CDR3 sequence: CASSALTGDNEQFF. The CDR3 DNA is TGTGCCAGCAGTGCCCTAACAGGAGACAATGAGCAGTTCTTC.

This rearrangement joins TRBV3-1 (or the pseudogene TRBV3-2) to TRBJ1-3; no reliable D call. CDR1 and CDR2 from the germline V gene are LGHDT and YNNKEL (reference sequence). The V end lost 0 bases, the J end lost 1 base, and 7 bases lay between the germline ends. The CDR3 consists of 15 residues. As DNA, the CDR3 is TGTGCCAGCAGCCAAGATCAGGTGTCTGGAAACACCATATATTTT. It codes for CASSQDQVSGNTIYF.

The chain joins TRBV27 to TRBJ1-5; 8 nucleotides align to TRBD1. V was clipped by 5 bases and J by 7 bases; unmatched bases: 10. CDR3 length: 15 residues. The germline V gene has CDR1 MNHEY and CDR2 SMNVEV (reference sequence). CDR3 nucleotide sequence: TGTGCCAGCAGTCCTAGGACAGGGTTTGGACAGCCCCAGCATTTT. Encoded protein: CASSPRTGFGQPQHF.

This chain links TRBV11-3 with TRBJ2-6, with a possible D match to TRBD1 (6 bases). CDR3 length equals 17 residues. Germline assignment: CDR1 SGHNT and CDR2 YENEEA. Trimming cost V 4 bases and J 0 bases, with 13 bases left between them. The CDR3: CASSSSQGISGANVLTF. The CDR3 coding sequence is TGTGCCAGCAGCTCGTCACAGGGAATCTCTGGGGCCAACGTCCTGACTTTC. Looking up the rest from reference TRBV11-3 and TRBJ2-6 gives the full variable domain: EAGVVQSPRYKIIEKKQPVAFWCNPISGHNTLYWYLQNLGQGPELLIRYENEEAVDDSQLPKDRFSAERLKGVDSTLKIQPAELGDSAVYLCASSSSQGISGANVLTFGAGSRLTVL.

The rearrangement links TRBV19 to TRBJ2-3, with unresolved D. CDR3 length: 12 residues. With 5 bases removed from V and 2 bases from J, the gap between germline ends came to 5 bases. Germline V gene data show CDR1 as LNHDA and CDR2 as SQIVND (reference sequence). The CDR3 reads CASSLYTDTQYF. The CDR3 bases are TGTGCCAGTAGTCTCTACACAGATACGCAGTATTTT.

This chain links TRBV3-1 (or the pseudogene TRBV3-2) with TRBJ2-3; 11 bases agree with TRBD2. The V gene end was trimmed by 1 base and the J gene end by 6 bases; junction bases not matched to a gene: 3. The CDR3 contains 15 residues. Germline V lookup: CDR1 LGHDT, CDR2 YNNKEL (reference sequence). CDR3 protein: CASSQGLAGLDTQYF. CDR3 DNA: TGTGCCAGCAGCCAAGGACTAGCGGGATTGGATACGCAGTATTTT.

CDR3 residues: CASSLGADQETQYF. CDR3 sequence (DNA): TGTGCCAGCAGCTTAGGGGCAGACCAAGAGACCCAGTACTTC. The V and J genes are TRBV11-2 and TRBJ2-5; no clear D gene. V shed 1 base and J shed 0 bases, with 6 bases lying between them. The length of the CDR3 is 14 residues. Germline lookup yields CDR1 SGHAT and CDR2 FQNNGV.

This chain joins TRBV11-3 and TRBJ2-1; D gene ambiguous. CDR1 is SGHNT and CDR2 is YENEEA in the germline V gene. Deletions cut 5 bases from V and 2 bases from J, with 10 bases between. The CDR3 covers 14 residues. The CDR3 loop reads CASSPRFAYNEQFF. Here the CDR3 DNA reads TGTGCCAGCAGCCCCCGGTTCGCCTACAATGAGCAGTTCTTC.

The chain combines TRBV19 with TRBJ2-1; no clear D. This CDR3 contains 14 residues. Trimming stripped 3 bases from V and 4 bases from J, with 10 bases between. From germline, CDR1 is LNHDA and CDR2 SQIVND (reference sequence). The CDR3 nucleotides are TGTGCCAGTAGTATGTTAACAGCTTACAATGAGCAGTTCTTC. Amino acids: CASSMLTAYNEQFF.

The chain couples TRBV23-1 to TRBJ2-3, with 8 nucleotides matching TRBD2. Being an ORF, TRBV23-1 has a function that is uncertain. The CDR3 has 16 amino acids. With 2 bases clipped from V and 2 bases from J, the junction kept 6 bases outside the gene matches. CDR3 DNA: TGCGCCAGCAGTCAAAGAACTAGCGGATTCACAGATACGCAGTATTTT. It encodes CASSQRTSGFTDTQYF.

Regarding this clone: No DNA is shown, since the ends of the CDR3 on it are uncertain; the CDR3 is the one TCRdb lists. The chain combines TRBV25-1 with TRBJ1-2; the D segment call TRBD1 is taken from the table without a DNA check. Looked up from germline, CDR1 is MGHDK and CDR2 is SYGVNS. The CDR3 adds up to 14 amino acids, both ends counted. CDR3 sequence reads: CASSSSVLSGGYTF.

The rearrangement uses TRBV10-1 and TRBJ1-1; TRBD1 might be the D (5 bases). The CDR3 sequence is 15 residues long. Germline V gene lookup returns CDR1 WNHNN and CDR2 SYGVQD (reference sequence). With 2 bases removed from V and 1 base from J, the gap between germline ends came to 11 bases. The CDR3 here is CASSEALTGNTEAFF. In nucleotides, the CDR3 is TGCGCCAGCAGTGAGGCCCTTACAGGGAACACTGAAGCTTTCTTT.

This sequence joins TRBV19 and TRBJ1-4; D call uncertain. The CDR3 length is 14 residues. CDR1 is LNHDA and CDR2 is SQIVND in the germline V gene (reference sequence). V was cut by 5 bases and J by 0 bases, with 7 bases left in between. CDR3 amino acids: CASSEQSTNEKLFF. The CDR3 DNA sequence: TGTGCCAGTAGTGAACAGTCAACTAATGAAAAACTGTTTTTT. Complete variable domain (other parts from reference TRBV19 and TRBJ1-4): DGGITQSPKYLFRKEGQNVTLSCEQNLNHDAMYWYRQDPGQGLRLIYYSQIVNDFQKGDIAEGYSVSREKKESFPLTVTSAQKNPTAFYLCASSEQSTNEKLFFGSGTQLSVL.

The chain recombines TRBV10-3 with TRBJ1-1; 10 bases fit TRBD1. The CDR3 runs to 18 residues. The V gene's germline CDR1 is ENHRY and CDR2 SYGVKD. The V segment lost 4 bases and the J segment 3 bases; nucleotides outside the gene matches: 14. CDR3 sequence reads: CAISGGGRDRGPDTEAFF. The CDR3 bases are TGTGCCATCAGTGGAGGAGGGCGGGACAGGGGACCGGACACTGAAGCTTTCTTT.

The count of this clone is one. The chain combines TRBV5-1 with TRBJ2-2; 8 nucleotides line up with TRBD2. Unmatched junction bases numbered 7, after V lost 1 base and J lost 5 bases. CDR3 length: 16 amino acids. Germline V gene data show CDR1 as SGHRS and CDR2 as YFSETQ. CDR3 bases: TGCGCCAGCAGCTTGATTGCTAGCGGGTGGACCGGGGAGCTGTTTTTT. Translating gives CASSLIASGWTGELFF. The full variable domain, rest sourced from reference TRBV5-1 and TRBJ2-2, is KAGVTQTPRYLIKTRGQQVTLSCSPISGHRSVSWYQQTPGQGLQFLFEYFSETQRNKGNFPGRFSGRQFSNSRSEMNVSTLELGDSALYLCASSLIASGWTGELFFGEGSRLTVL.

V and J are TRBV27 and TRBJ2-1, with 9 positions matching TRBD2. The ends lost 2 bases at V and 5 bases at J; junction bases unmatched: 7. Germline V gives CDR1 MNHEY, CDR2 SMNVEV (reference sequence). The CDR3 is 16 amino acids. The CDR3: CASSLRPGLADNEQFF. CDR3 DNA sequence: TGTGCCAGCAGTTTAAGACCGGGACTAGCTGACAATGAGCAGTTCTTC.

The V gene is TRBV2, the J gene TRBJ1-4; 7 nucleotides agree with TRBD1. CDR3 length: 15 amino acids. J gave up 6 bases and V 5 bases, and 9 bases lay outside the gene matches. Germline assignment: CDR1 SNHLY and CDR2 FYNNEI. The CDR3 bases are TGTGCCAGCAGTACGCGGACAGGCGGGCATGAAAAACTGTTTTTT. It is translated as CASSTRTGGHEKLFF.